Listed here is a single T cell receptor (beta chain). The antigen remains undetermined. TCRdb's table, derived via immunoSEQ multiplex PCR, lists solely in-frame clones and lacks some. This sample carries some 92,000 clones, 91% of them seen once, and the ten largest clones take more than 6.5%. This specimen belongs to a study of T cell responses to AZD1222 COVID-19 vaccine. Study as a whole: Timing groups of about 4 and about 12 weeks for second doses were pooled.

Study results and caveats: Regions 160-218 and 743-854 dominated among vaccine-associated CD4 TCRs spanning spike.

Losses at the gene ends were 5 bases for V and 3 bases for J; bases not matched to a gene: 5. The germline gives CDR1 SNHLY, CDR2 FYNNEI. The CDR3 runs 14 residues. The sequence was obtained from an adult in good health. The specimen comprised peripheral blood, sampled on day 0 of AZD1222 vaccination. The genes are TRBV2 and TRBJ1-1; TRBD1 matches 8 bases. CDR3 loop: CASSLQGGDTEAFF. CDR3 nucleotide sequence: TGTGCCAGCAGTCTACAGGGGGGGGACACTGAAGCTTTCTTT.